A selection of T cell receptor beta chains follows, all from one sample in a study of blood T cells in healthy people across ages. TCRdb processed the 5' RACE reads anew with MiXCR; each CDR3 protein has one entry. The data hold 760,000 or so distinct CDR3 sequences, with 20% to 25% observed a single time. This sample also appeared in a second study, on T cells of mothers and their children.

Specimen: blood. These receptor sequences come from a boy aged 5-17 years in good health. CDR3s include the opening cysteine and the closing phenylalanine or tryptophan. A D gene is named only where the DNA matches it firmly. Not all rows give a size; the values are once, few, many and, for expanded clones, a class.

V gene	J gene	D gene	clone size	CDR3 protein	CDR3 DNA
TRBV12-3/TRBV12-4	TRBJ2-3	NA	NA	CASSLAINTQYF	TGTGCCAGCAGTCTAGCTATAAATACGCAGTATTTT
TRBV7-3	TRBJ2-5	NA	few	CARRLQPQETQYF	TGTGCCAGACGACTGCAACCTCAAGAGACCCAGTACTTC
TRBV20-1	TRBJ1-3	NA	many	CSAHLKGGPGGTIYF	TGCAGTGCTCACCTTAAAGGTGGCCCCGGAGGGACCATATATTTT
TRBV7-2	TRBJ2-5	NA	once	CASSPRSDLETQYF	TGTGCCAGCAGCCCTCGCTCAGATTTGGAGACCCAGTACTTC
TRBV3-1	TRBJ2-1	TRBD2	few	CASSLSGRGYNEQFF	TGTGCCAGCAGCCTGAGCGGGAGGGGGTACAATGAGCAGTTCTTC
TRBV6-2/TRBV6-3	TRBJ1-6	NA	NA	CASSPPGAARTPLHF	TGTGCCAGCAGTCCACCAGGGGCGGCTAGGACACCCCTCCACTTT
TRBV12-3/TRBV12-4	TRBJ2-2	TRBD1	NA	CASSLDPAWAGGTGELFF	TGTGCCAGCAGTTTAGATCCTGCCTGGGCAGGGGGTACCGGGGAGCTGTTTTTT
TRBV25-1	TRBJ1-2	NA	many	CASSADGYTF	TGTGCCAGCAGTGCTGATGGCTACACCTTC
TRBV13	TRBJ1-2	TRBD1	NA	CASSVTGVFFGYTF	TGTGCCAGCAGCGTTACAGGGGTTTTTTTTGGCTACACCTTC
TRBV9	TRBJ2-2	NA	few	CASSVEGATGELFF	TGTGCCAGCAGCGTGGAGGGGGCGACCGGGGAGCTGTTTTTT
TRBV7-9	TRBJ1-1	NA	few	CASSLDSSRGEAFF	TGTGCCAGCAGCTTAGACAGCTCTCGGGGAGAAGCTTTCTTT
TRBV25-1	TRBJ1-4	TRBD1	NA	CASRDRDGEKLFF	TGTGCCAGCAGAGACAGGGACGGGGAAAAACTGTTTTTT
TRBV28	TRBJ2-7	NA	NA	CASSPVAGNEQYF	TGTGCCAGCAGTCCCGTCGCTGGTAACGAGCAGTACTTC
TRBV29-1	TRBJ1-4	NA	NA	CSVEMAGEKLFF	TGCAGCGTTGAGATGGCGGGGGAAAAACTGTTTTTT
TRBV5-1	TRBJ2-7	NA	NA	CASSLEGPYYEQYF	TGCGCCAGCAGCTTGGAAGGGCCATACTACGAGCAGTACTTC
TRBV15	TRBJ2-3	NA	few	CATSRASYTTDTQYF	TGTGCCACCAGCAGAGCTAGCTATACCACAGATACGCAGTATTTT
TRBV11-1	TRBJ2-7	NA	NA	CASSPRWVRDEQYF	TGTGCCAGCAGCCCTCGCTGGGTGAGGGACGAGCAGTACTTC
TRBV13	TRBJ2-5	TRBD2	few	CASSQTPGLAGETQYF	TGTGCCAGCAGCCAAACCCCGGGACTAGCGGGAGAGACCCAGTACTTC
TRBV5-6	TRBJ2-3	NA	few	CASRRASESTDTQYF	TGTGCCAGCAGGAGAGCTAGCGAAAGCACAGATACGCAGTATTTT
TRBV5-6	TRBJ2-5	NA	many	CASSLIRDQETQYF	TGTGCCAGCAGCTTGATCAGGGACCAAGAGACCCAGTACTTC
TRBV5-1	TRBJ2-3	TRBD2	NA	CASSLARTSGEITDTQYF	TGCGCCAGCAGCTTGGCCCGGACTAGCGGGGAAATCACAGATACGCAGTATTTT
TRBV7-6	TRBJ2-1	NA	few	CASSADPLRGNEQFF	TGTGCCAGCAGCGCCGACCCGCTCAGGGGAAATGAGCAGTTCTTC
TRBV7-2	TRBJ2-2	NA	few	CASSLGFFTGELFF	TGTGCCAGCAGCTTAGGGTTCTTCACCGGGGAGCTGTTTTTT
TRBV7-2	TRBJ2-7	TRBD2	NA	CASSLTSGGYYEQYF	TGTGCCAGCAGCCTAACTAGCGGGGGGTACTACGAGCAGTACTTC
TRBV5-1	TRBJ2-6	TRBD1	few	CASSLSGGAGANVLTF	TGCGCCAGCAGCTTGTCAGGGGGTGCTGGGGCCAACGTCCTGACTTTC
TRBV28	TRBJ2-7	TRBD1	NA	CASRGDRGLLIYEQYF	TGTGCCAGCAGGGGGGACAGGGGTCTCCTAATCTACGAGCAGTACTTC
TRBV18	TRBJ2-6	NA	few	CASSLAKIGASGANVLTF	TGTGCCAGCTCACTTGCCAAAATAGGCGCCTCTGGGGCCAACGTCCTGACTTTC
TRBV29-1	TRBJ2-7	NA	few	CSVETGAPFYEQYF	TGCAGCGTTGAGACCGGGGCCCCCTTCTACGAGCAGTACTTC
TRBV12-3/TRBV12-4	TRBJ2-5	NA	NA	CASRATDEETQYF	TGTGCCAGCAGAGCGACAGACGAAGAGACCCAGTACTTC